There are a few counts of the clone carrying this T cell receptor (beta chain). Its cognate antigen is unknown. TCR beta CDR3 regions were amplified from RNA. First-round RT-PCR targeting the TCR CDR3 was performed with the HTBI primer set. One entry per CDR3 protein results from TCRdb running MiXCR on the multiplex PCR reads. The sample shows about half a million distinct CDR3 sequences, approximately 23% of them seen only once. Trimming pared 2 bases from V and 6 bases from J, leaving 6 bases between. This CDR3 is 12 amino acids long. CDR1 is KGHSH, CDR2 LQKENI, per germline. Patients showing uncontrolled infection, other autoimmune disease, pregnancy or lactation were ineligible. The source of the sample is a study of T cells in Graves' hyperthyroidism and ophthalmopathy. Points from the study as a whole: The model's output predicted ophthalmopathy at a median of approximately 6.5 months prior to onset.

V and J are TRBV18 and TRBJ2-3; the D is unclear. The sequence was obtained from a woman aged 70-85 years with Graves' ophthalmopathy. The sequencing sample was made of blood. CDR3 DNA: TGTGCCAGCTCACCAACCCACGATACGCAGTATTTT. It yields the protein CASSPTHDTQYF.